The 2 T cell receptor beta chains reported below all come from one sample, sequenced in a study of cytomegalovirus exposure and HLA in healthy donors (dated by TCRdb to the late 2010s). The library was prepared using the immunoSEQ multiplex PCR assay. For the multiplex PCR, a mixture combining 60 forward primers for TCR Vbeta segments and 13 reverse primers for TCR Jbeta segments was used. TCRdb took over this immuneACCESS table, retaining in-frame rearrangements with V and J assigned. Such tables are incomplete; in checked studies, under half of the missing clones stem from an unresolved V gene, and the remainder is unexplained. The table for this sample lists approximately 150,000 clones; about 82% of them were counted only once. The top ten clonotypes cover roughly 3.4% of the sample. Sequenced sample: PBMCs. The receptor source for this set is a male donor in good health and CMV-seronegative.

Written as DNA, the CDR3 is TGTGCCAGCAGTTTAGTGGGAGGGCCTAATCCCATTCAGTACTTC. Its protein product is CASSLVGGPNPIQYF. This rearrangement joins TRBV27 to TRBJ2-4, with 7 positions matching TRBD2. V was clipped by 2 bases and J by 9 bases; unmatched bases: 10. The CDR3 runs to 15 residues. Germline CDR1 reads MNHEY; CDR2 reads SMNVEV (reference sequence).

This chain links TRBV9 with TRBJ2-3, with 7 bases matching TRBD1. Germline CDR1 and CDR2: SGDLS and YYNGEE. The CDR3 spans 16 residues. With 3 bases clipped from V and 0 bases from J, the junction kept 7 bases outside the gene matches. This CDR3 is CASSARQGTSTDTQYF. The CDR3 nucleotides read TGTGCCAGCAGCGCCCGACAGGGAACTAGCACAGATACGCAGTATTTT.